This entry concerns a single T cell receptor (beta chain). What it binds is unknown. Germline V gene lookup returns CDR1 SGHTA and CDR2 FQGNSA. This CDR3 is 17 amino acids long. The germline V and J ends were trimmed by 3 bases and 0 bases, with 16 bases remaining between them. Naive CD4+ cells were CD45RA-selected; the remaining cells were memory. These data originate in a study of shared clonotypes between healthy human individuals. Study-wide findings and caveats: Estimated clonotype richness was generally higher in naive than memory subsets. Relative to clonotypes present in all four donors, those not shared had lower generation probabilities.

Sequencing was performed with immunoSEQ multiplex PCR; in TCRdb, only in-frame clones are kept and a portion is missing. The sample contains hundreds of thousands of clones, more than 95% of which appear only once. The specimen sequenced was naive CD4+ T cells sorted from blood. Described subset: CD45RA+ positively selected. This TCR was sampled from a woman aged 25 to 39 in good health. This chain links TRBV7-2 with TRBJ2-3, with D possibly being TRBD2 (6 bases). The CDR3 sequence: CASSFHLTGLSTDTQYF. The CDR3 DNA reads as TGTGCCAGCAGCTTCCACCTTACGGGACTGAGCACAGATACGCAGTATTTT.